This TCR beta chain originates from a study of T cell responses to AZD1222 COVID-19 vaccine. Overall study results and limits: Two doses of AZD1222 preceded a rise in Spike-specific TCR breadth and depth.

About this clone: The antigen is unknown.

Some clones are missing from TCRdb's copy, which holds only in-frame ones; the method was immunoSEQ multiplex PCR. The sample records just under 85,000 clones, around 88% being singletons. Germline loops: CDR1 LNHDA, CDR2 SQIVND (reference sequence). J was trimmed by 10 bases and V by 1 base; bases with no gene match: 5. This CDR3 region has 16 residues. V is TRBV19 and J is TRBJ1-6; 12 positions agree with TRBD1. The sequencing here drew on peripheral blood, taken on day 0 of AZD1222 vaccination. The clonotype was recovered from an adult in good health. The CDR3 bases are TGTGCCAGTAGTATAGCGGGGACAGGGGGCTTGTCACCCCTCCACTTT. Translation: CASSIAGTGGLSPLHF.